This T cell receptor beta chain appears in the sequencing data of a study of T-cell reconstitution after alpha-beta-depleted transplantation in children. Study conclusions and caveats: Several hundred expanded graft clones reportedly were the source of alpha-beta T cells about two months after transplant. Where some patients showed high TCRbeta diversity at day 60, it came from recipient T cells and thymic progenitors that had survived.

The CDR3 sequence is 13 residues long. Per germline, CDR1 SGHRS and CDR2 YFSETQ. V lost 4 bases, J lost 9 bases, and 14 bases lay in between. About this clonotype itself: Its specificity is unknown.

The authors prepared the TCRbeta library with unique molecular identifiers. Via MiXCR, TCRdb re-called the PCR reads, giving one row per CDR3 protein. The sample records 450,000 to 700,000 distinct CDR3 sequences, 25% to 30% being singletons. The specimen was PBMCs, collected before TCRalphabeta/CD19-depleted stem cell transplant. The V and J genes are TRBV5-1 and TRBJ2-1; D is uncertain. The clonotype originates from a boy younger than two with Wiskott-Aldrich syndrome, due to receive a stem cell transplant. The CDR3 reads CASSPTGTFEQFF. CDR3 DNA: TGCGCCAGCAGCCCGACTGGAACGTTTGAGCAGTTCTTC.